The 32 T cell receptor beta chains given below trace back to one sample, sequenced in a study of control samples from healthy donors and cancer patients. Assay: immunoSEQ multiplex PCR; the TCRdb copy retains only in-frame clones and omits some. In the table there are 120,000 or so clones, about 89% of which are singletons. The sample taken for sequencing was blood. The receptors were gathered from a man aged 55 to 69 in good health.

The chain recombines TRBV7-9 with TRBJ2-3; D uncertain. The germline V and J ends were trimmed by 1 base and 0 bases, with 14 bases remaining between them. This CDR3 region has 17 residues. Germline lookup yields CDR1 SEHNR and CDR2 FQNEAQ (reference sequence). CDR3 region: CASSLVLAILSTDTQYF. The CDR3 DNA reads as TGTGCCAGCAGCTTAGTACTGGCTATCTTAAGCACAGATACGCAGTATTTT.

The V call is TRBV7-3, the J call TRBJ2-7, with a weak D call TRBD1 (6 bases). From germline, CDR1 is SGHTA and CDR2 FQGTGA. With 3 bases removed from V and 2 bases from J, the gap between germline ends came to 8 bases. The CDR3 length is 13 residues. The CDR3 sequence: CASSLAGAYEQYF. DNA for the CDR3: TGTGCCAGCAGCTTGGCAGGGGCCTACGAGCAGTACTTC.

This clone showed up just once. The rearrangement uses TRBV5-1 and TRBJ2-1; D gene unclear. The CDR3 runs to 13 residues. Trimming took 0 bases from V and 5 from J, leaving 6 bases between them. The germline gives CDR1 SGHRS, CDR2 YFSETQ. The CDR3 nucleotides read TGCGCCAGCAGCTTGGACGGTAACAATGAGCAGTTCTTC. Translation gives CASSLDGNNEQFF.

DNA for the CDR3: TGTGCCAGCAGTTTGAGATCCTGGCGCCTGCCCAGCGGACAGGATGGCTACACCTTC. It encodes CASSLRSWRLPSGQDGYTF. V and J are TRBV28 and TRBJ1-2; 7 nucleotides agree with TRBD1. The CDR3 contains 19 residues. Per germline, CDR1 MDHEN and CDR2 SYDVKM. V dropped 3 bases and J dropped 6; count of bases not matched to a gene: 22.

The rearrangement uses TRBV19 and TRBJ2-7, with D possibly called TRBD1 or TRBD2 (5 bases each). Germline-derived CDR1 and CDR2 are LNHDA and SQIVND (reference sequence). V was cut by 5 bases and J by 2 bases, with 16 bases left in between. The CDR3 sequence is 15 residues long. The CDR3, as DNA: TGTGCCAGTAGTTCCGTCGGGACGGCACCCTACGAGCAGTACTTC. Its protein is CASSSVGTAPYEQYF.

The genes are TRBV5-5 and TRBJ1-6; no firm D call. V was clipped by 3 bases and J by 2 bases, with 12 bases between them. The CDR3 extends over 16 amino acids. Germline CDR1 and CDR2: SGHKS and YYEKEE (reference sequence). The CDR3 DNA is TGTGCCAGCAGCTCACAGCCGTTGGCCTATAATTCACCCCTCCACTTT. Translating it yields CASSSQPLAYNSPLHF.

The CDR3 sequence is CASSLGGLSGNTIYF. For the CDR3, the DNA is TGTGCCAGCAGCCTAGGGGGGCTGTCTGGAAACACCATATATTTT. The chain recombines TRBV3-1 (or the pseudogene TRBV3-2) with TRBJ1-3, with D possibly matching TRBD1 (6 bases). In germline, CDR1 is LGHDT, CDR2 YNNKEL (reference sequence). V gave up 4 bases and J gave up 1 base, with 11 bases separating them. The CDR3 is made up of 15 amino acids.

V gene TRBV9 combines with J gene TRBJ1-2; tentatively, D is TRBD1 (6 bases). Germline CDR1 SGDLS, CDR2 YYNGEE. The CDR3 is made up of 14 amino acids. The V and J ends lost 0 bases and 8 bases respectively, with 14 bases between them. In nucleotides, the CDR3 is TGTGCCAGCAGCGTAGAGAGGCAGGGGTTAGGCTACACCTTC. It encodes CASSVERQGLGYTF.

The chain recombines TRBV5-1 with TRBJ2-4; 7 nucleotides line up with TRBD1. Per germline, CDR1 SGHRS and CDR2 YFSETQ. V was clipped by 2 bases and J by 11 bases; unmatched bases: 10. The CDR3 spans 14 residues. CDR3 coding DNA: TGCGCCAGCAGCTTCTCGACAGGGTCTCGTTTTCAGTACTTC. It is translated as CASSFSTGSRFQYF.

The chain links TRBV24-1 to TRBJ2-2, with 10 nucleotides matching TRBD2. CDR3 length: 17 residues. V shed 0 bases and J 8 bases; nucleotides not matched to a gene: 8. Germline-derived CDR1 and CDR2 are KGHDR and SFDVKD. The CDR3 DNA reads TGTGCCACCAGTGATTTGCAATTCCTAGCGGGGGCGGGGGAGCTGTTTTTT. Translated: CATSDLQFLAGAGELFF.

This clone was observed once. The V call is TRBV30, the J call TRBJ1-3; D is unclear. CDR3 length: 16 residues. Germline V gene lookup returns CDR1 GTSNPN and CDR2 SVGIG (reference sequence). V dropped 0 bases and J dropped 0 bases, with 12 bases sitting between them. The CDR3 spells CAWSVGRLHSGNTIYF. CDR3 coding DNA: TGTGCCTGGAGTGTAGGGCGGTTGCACTCTGGAAACACCATATATTTT.

The gene calls are TRBV28 and TRBJ2-7, with TRBD1 identical over 9 bases. CDR1 is MDHEN and CDR2 is SYDVKM in the germline V gene. J was trimmed by 1 base and V by 2 bases; bases with no gene match: 3. The CDR3 runs to 15 residues. The CDR3 protein is CASSLIGQGSYEQYF. CDR3 bases: TGTGCCAGCAGTTTAATAGGACAGGGGTCCTACGAGCAGTACTTC.

The chain has TRBV10-3 and TRBJ2-7; weak D call: TRBD2 (6 bases). Germline V CDR1 and CDR2: ENHRY, SYGVKD. V lost 2 bases and J lost 4, with 9 bases in between. This CDR3 spans 13 amino acids. The CDR3 spells CAISEGTPYEQYF. The CDR3 DNA sequence: TGTGCCATCAGTGAGGGGACTCCTTACGAGCAGTACTTC.

The CDR3 DNA sequence: TGTGCCAGCAGCCAAGGGTCGGTAGCGACGGATACGCAGTATTTT. As protein: CASSQGSVATDTQYF. V is TRBV3-1 (or the pseudogene TRBV3-2) and J is TRBJ2-3, with D possibly matching TRBD2 (5 bases). Germline V CDR1 and CDR2: LGHDT, YNNKEL (reference sequence). V shed 1 base and J shed 6 bases, with 14 bases lying between them. The CDR3 extends over 15 amino acids.

This chain uses TRBV7-2 with TRBJ2-1; 8 bases align to TRBD2. Germline CDR1 SGHTA, CDR2 FQGNSA. J was trimmed by 8 bases and V by 7 bases; bases with no gene match: 10. This CDR3 has 14 residues. CDR3 sequence: CASTGWSGGHEQFF. The CDR3 DNA is TGTGCCAGCACGGGGTGGAGCGGGGGACATGAGCAGTTCTTC.

This chain connects TRBV28 to TRBJ2-7; possible D gene TRBD1, 6 bases. In germline, CDR1 is MDHEN, CDR2 SYDVKM. The length of the CDR3 is 12 residues. Trimming removed 6 bases from V and 3 bases from J, with 9 bases in between. The CDR3 loop reads CASREGDYEQYF. Written as DNA, the CDR3 is TGTGCCAGCAGAGAGGGGGACTACGAGCAGTACTTC. Full variable domain (outside the CDR3, taken from reference TRBV28 and TRBJ2-7): DVKVTQSSRYLVKRTGEKVFLECVQDMDHENMFWYRQDPGLGLRLIYFSYDVKMKEKGDIPEGYSVSREKKERFSLILESASTNQTSMYLCASREGDYEQYFGPGTRLTVT.

This clone was counted between two and nine times. This chain joins TRBV10-3 and TRBJ2-7; TRBD2 matches at 11 bases. CDR3 size: 15 residues. With 4 bases clipped from V and 4 bases from J, the junction kept 6 bases outside the gene matches. The germline V gene has CDR1 ENHRY and CDR2 SYGVKD. The CDR3 spells CAISGPGLAVYEQYF. The CDR3 coding sequence is TGTGCCATCAGTGGCCCGGGACTAGCGGTTTACGAGCAGTACTTC.

This sequence joins TRBV4-1 and TRBJ2-7, with D perhaps TRBD1 (6 bases). In germline, CDR1 is MGHRA, CDR2 YSYEKL. This CDR3 spans 16 amino acids. Trimming removed 2 bases at V and 1 base at J, with 15 bases between. CDR3 DNA: TGCGCCAGCAGCCAAACAGGGAGTGGGGTTTCCTACGAGCAGTACTTC. Translating gives CASSQTGSGVSYEQYF.

V gene TRBV7-2 combines with J gene TRBJ1-5, with 7 bases identical to TRBD1. The CDR3 consists of 16 residues. Trimming removed 5 bases from V and 1 base from J; junction bases left unmatched: 8. CDR1 is SGHTA, CDR2 FQGNSA, per germline. The CDR3 region has the DNA TGTGCCAGCAGCCCCTCGACAGGGACAAGCAATCAGCCCCAGCATTTT. Protein: CASSPSTGTSNQPQHF.

The chain has TRBV7-9 and TRBJ1-6; no definite D call. CDR1 and CDR2 (germline): SEHNR, FQNEAQ (reference sequence). Trimming pared 5 bases from V and 7 bases from J, leaving 6 bases between. The CDR3 runs to 12 residues. CDR3 nucleotide sequence: TGTGCCAGCAGCCGAGAGAATTCACCCCTCCACTTT. It specifies CASSRENSPLHF.

This rearrangement joins TRBV21-1 to TRBJ1-1. TRBV21-1 counts as a pseudogene. This CDR3 contains 12 residues. The CDR3 sequence: CASEGGFTEAFF. CDR3 sequence (DNA): TGTGCCTCCGAGGGGGGATTCACTGAAGCTTTCTTT.

The rearrangement joins TRBV5-6 to TRBJ1-4; D not resolved. CDR1 is SGHDT, CDR2 YYEEEE, per germline. Trimming took off 1 base at V and 5 bases at J, with 6 bases between the two ends. The CDR3 covers 13 residues. The CDR3 here is CASSLFGNEKLFF. The CDR3 nucleotides read TGTGCCAGCAGCTTGTTCGGGAATGAAAAACTGTTTTTT.

The chain's CDR3 is CASSSQGAVNTEAFF. DNA for the CDR3: TGTGCCAGTAGTTCCCAGGGGGCCGTGAACACTGAAGCTTTCTTT. The J gene is TRBJ1-1, the V gene TRBV19, with 8 bases that match TRBD1. Trimming cost V 5 bases and J 0 bases; bases outside gene matches: 5. The germline gives CDR1 LNHDA, CDR2 SQIVND (reference sequence). The CDR3 runs to 15 residues.

The chain recombines TRBV30 with TRBJ2-3; 10 bases align to TRBD2. The CDR3 contains 14 residues. The germline gives CDR1 GTSNPN, CDR2 SVGIG (reference sequence). J gave up 8 bases and V 5 bases, and 10 bases lay outside the gene matches. The CDR3 nucleotides are TGTGCCTGGGGGACTAGCGTGATACAGGGTACGCAGTATTTT. It is translated as CAWGTSVIQGTQYF.

The J gene is TRBJ2-7, the V gene TRBV30, with 7 bases lining up with TRBD1. The CDR3 contains 14 residues. After removal of 1 base from V and 0 bases from J, the junction contained 3 bases not matched to a gene. Germline-derived CDR1 and CDR2 are GTSNPN and SVGIG (reference sequence). DNA for the CDR3: TGTGCCTGGAGTGGGGACAGTTCCTCCTACGAGCAGTACTTC. It is translated as CAWSGDSSSYEQYF.

The genes are TRBV18 and TRBJ1-1; D is unresolved. The CDR3 consists of 14 residues. Deletions cut 6 bases from V and 3 bases from J, with 14 bases between. Germline CDR1 is KGHSH and CDR2 is LQKENI. CDR3: CASSRQVADTEAFF. The CDR3 DNA reads as TGTGCCAGCTCTCGTCAGGTGGCTGACACTGAAGCTTTCTTT.

Here the CDR3 reads CASSQDGGAGNTIYF. The CDR3, as DNA: TGTGCCAGCAGTCAGGACGGCGGCGCTGGAAACACCATATATTTT. V is TRBV6-4 and J is TRBJ1-3; no firm D call. Germline V gene lookup returns CDR1 MRHNA and CDR2 SNTAGT. The germline V and J ends were trimmed by 5 bases and 2 bases, with 13 bases remaining between them. The CDR3 is made up of 15 amino acids.

The CDR3 here is CASTTGTTSTDTQYF. CDR3 coding DNA: TGTGCCAGCACTACAGGGACGACTAGCACAGATACGCAGTATTTT. The J gene is TRBJ2-3, the V gene TRBV7-2; D perhaps matches TRBD1 (6 bases). The CDR3 totals 15 residues. With 7 bases removed from V and 0 bases from J, the gap between germline ends came to 14 bases. Germline CDR1 SGHTA, CDR2 FQGNSA.

This clone has just one count. The CDR3 loop reads CASSDRVLHGELFF. In DNA, the CDR3 is TGTGCCAGCAGCGACAGGGTCCTTCACGGGGAGCTGTTTTTT. This chain connects TRBV6-6 to TRBJ2-2, with 7 nucleotides matching TRBD1. Germline V gene lookup returns CDR1 MNHNY and CDR2 SVGAGI (reference sequence). Unmatched junction bases numbered 8, after V lost 6 bases and J lost 7 bases. The CDR3 has 14 residues.

This rearrangement joins TRBV2 to TRBJ1-6, with D perhaps matching TRBD1 (5 bases). V lost 4 bases and J 7 bases, leaving 11 bases between the germline ends. Germline loops: CDR1 SNHLY, CDR2 FYNNEI. The CDR3 spans 14 residues. The CDR3 loop is CASSAVTVNSPLHF. The CDR3 DNA follows: TGTGCCAGCAGTGCAGTGACAGTCAATTCACCCCTCCACTTT. Full variable domain (outside the CDR3, taken from reference TRBV2 and TRBJ1-6): EPEVTQTPSHQVTQMGQEVILRCVPISNHLYFYWYRQILGQKVEFLVSFYNNEISEKSEIFDDQFSVERPDGSNFTLKIRSTKLEDSAMYFCASSAVTVNSPLHFGNGTRLTVT.

The chain uses TRBV18 and TRBJ2-1; TRBD1 aligns across 7 bases. CDR1 and CDR2 (germline): KGHSH, LQKENI. With V trimmed by 5 bases and J by 7 bases, 8 bases remained unmatched. The CDR3 is made up of 14 amino acids. CDR3 nucleotide sequence: TGTGCCAGCTCAAGAGGGACAGACTCGAATGAGCAGTTCTTC. Amino acid sequence: CASSRGTDSNEQFF.

This clone has more than one count but fewer than ten. The CDR3 bases are TGCGCCAGCAGTCCTTGGGACGGGGTTTGGGAAAAACTGTTTTTT. Amino acids: CASSPWDGVWEKLFF. V usage is TRBV23-1 and J usage is TRBJ1-4, with D possibly being TRBD1 (5 bases). TRBV23-1 is labeled an ORF, and its function is uncertain. The CDR3 is 15 residues long. Trimming stripped 4 bases from V and 8 bases from J, with 17 bases between.